These 24 T cell receptor beta chains were all obtained from the same sample, sequenced in a study of human CD8 memory T cell subsets. Investigators built TCR beta libraries using UMI-labeled 5' RACE. One entry per CDR3 protein, without DNA, is what TCRdb gives after re-calling the 5' RACE reads. The table gives under 8,000 distinct CDR3 sequences; the top ten clones make up roughly 22% of it. Material for sequencing was CD8+ stem-like memory T cells (TSCM and TCM) sorted from PBMCs. Subset described: stem-like memory CD8 T cells (TSTEM), CCR7+ PD-1- TIGIT-. These TCRs come from a human donor in good health.

The chain links TRBV5-1 to TRBJ1-6; TCRdb names TRBD1, which stays unverified in the absence of DNA. Per germline, CDR1 SGHRS and CDR2 YFSETQ. The CDR3 is 15 amino acids. CDR3 region: CASSEWDEANSPLHF. Based on the CDR3 plus reference TRBV5-1 and TRBJ1-6, the full variable domain is KAGVTQTPRYLIKTRGQQVTLSCSPISGHRSVSWYQQTPGQGLQFLFEYFSETQRNKGNFPGRFSGRQFSNSRSEMNVSTLELGDSALYLCASSEWDEANSPLHFGNGTRLTVT.

J is TRBJ2-2 and V is TRBV20-1; the TCRdb call, TRBD2, lacks DNA for checking. Germline V lookup: CDR1 DFQATT, CDR2 SNEGSKA (reference sequence). The CDR3 totals 15 residues. Here the CDR3 reads CSAKLAGDDTGELFF.

This clonotype shows up as medium-sized by frequency. This chain links TRBV10-3 with TRBJ2-7. Germline-derived CDR1 and CDR2 are ENHRY and SYGVKD. The CDR3 has 16 amino acids. The CDR3 sequence: CAISESTLGRSYEQYF.

V and J are TRBV7-2 and TRBJ2-7; the TRBD1 assignment by TCRdb is unverifiable without DNA. Looked up from germline, CDR1 is SGHTA and CDR2 is FQGNSA. This CDR3 comprises 17 residues. CDR3 sequence reads: CASSLGTGGLSSYEQYF.

By frequency, this clonotype registers medium-sized. The chain links TRBV2 to TRBJ2-2; the D call of TRBD2 rests on TCRdb alone, since no DNA is present to check it. Germline V CDR1 and CDR2: SNHLY, FYNNEI. The CDR3 runs 15 residues. The CDR3 sequence is CASSELGSDTGELFF. Supplemented by reference TRBV2 and TRBJ2-2, the full variable domain reads EPEVTQTPSHQVTQMGQEVILRCVPISNHLYFYWYRQILGQKVEFLVSFYNNEISEKSEIFDDQFSVERPDGSNFTLKIRSTKLEDSAMYFCASSELGSDTGELFFGEGSRLTVL.

The V gene is TRBV11-2, the J gene TRBJ2-1. This CDR3 contains 12 residues. CDR1 is SGHAT, CDR2 FQNNGV, per germline. CDR3 loop: CASSRTSNEQFF.

The V gene is TRBV7-9, the J gene TRBJ2-5; no DNA is available, so the TRBD1 call from TCRdb remains unchecked. Germline loops: CDR1 SEHNR, CDR2 FQNEAQ (reference sequence). This CDR3 contains 13 residues. The chain's CDR3 is CASSTGQQETQYF.

The V call is TRBV7-9, the J call TRBJ2-2; TCRdb names TRBD2, which stays unverified in the absence of DNA. The CDR3 spans 18 residues. The germline CDR1 and CDR2 sequences are SEHNR and FQNEAQ (reference sequence). CDR3 region: CASSLLAGGPYNTGELFF.

The chain is built from TRBV2 and TRBJ2-1. CDR1 SNHLY and CDR2 FYNNEI come from the germline V gene. This CDR3 is 15 amino acids long. CDR3 sequence: CASSEWRGSYNEQFF.

This chain uses TRBV28 with TRBJ1-5. The CDR3 runs 13 residues. Germline V gene sequence: CDR1 MDHEN, CDR2 SYDVKM. CDR3 loop: CASSPYSNQPQHF.

The chain couples TRBV24-1 to TRBJ2-3; TCRdb outputs TRBD2, but without DNA this stays unchecked. The germline gives CDR1 KGHDR, CDR2 SFDVKD. CDR3 size: 17 residues. The CDR3 loop is CATSDFDKSGDTDTQYF.

The CDR3: CASSYGTSVQETQYF. The rearrangement links TRBV6-5 to TRBJ2-5; lacking DNA, the TRBD2 call made by TCRdb goes unchecked. The CDR3 sequence is 15 residues long. Looked up from germline, CDR1 is MNHEY and CDR2 is SVGAGI.

CDR3 sequence reads: CASSDDTEWKYF. The chain joins TRBV25-1 to TRBJ2-3. Germline V gene data show CDR1 as MGHDK and CDR2 as SYGVNS. The CDR3 has 12 residues.

V is TRBV18 and J is TRBJ2-5; TCRdb proposes TRBD1, but this gene call is untestable without DNA. This CDR3 contains 16 residues. CDR1 and CDR2 (germline): KGHSH, LQKENI. CDR3 loop: CASSPPPGHTLETQYF.

The CDR3 region is CASSLVAGMWATDTQYF. The chain combines TRBV7-9 with TRBJ2-3. Germline V gene sequence: CDR1 SEHNR, CDR2 FQNEAQ (reference sequence). This CDR3 has 17 residues.

Considering frequency, this clonotype is medium-sized. The rearrangement uses TRBV20-1 and TRBJ2-1; TCRdb proposes TRBD2, but this gene call is untestable without DNA. The CDR3 runs to 18 residues. Germline-derived CDR1 and CDR2 are DFQATT and SNEGSKA (reference sequence). The CDR3 here is CSAQTFIHSGSGYNEQFF.

This rearrangement joins TRBV7-9 to TRBJ2-5; TCRdb picks TRBD1, but there is no DNA to check that call. CDR1 and CDR2 (germline): SEHNR, FQNEAQ (reference sequence). The length of the CDR3 is 14 residues. CDR3 in amino acids: CASSYPAGDETQYF.

CDR3 residues: CASSDPTGELFF. This rearrangement joins TRBV2 to TRBJ2-2. This CDR3 comprises 12 residues. Germline values: CDR1 SNHLY, CDR2 FYNNEI. Full variable domain (remainder filled in from reference TRBV2 and TRBJ2-2): EPEVTQTPSHQVTQMGQEVILRCVPISNHLYFYWYRQILGQKVEFLVSFYNNEISEKSEIFDDQFSVERPDGSNFTLKIRSTKLEDSAMYFCASSDPTGELFFGEGSRLTVL.

The J gene is TRBJ1-1, the V gene TRBV20-1. Germline V gene sequence: CDR1 DFQATT, CDR2 SNEGSKA (reference sequence). The CDR3 covers 13 residues. The CDR3 sequence: CSARGGGDTEAFF.

The chain employs TRBV7-2 and TRBJ1-1; TCRdb indicates TRBD1, and absent DNA this call remains unverified. Germline V gene sequence: CDR1 SGHTA, CDR2 FQGNSA. The CDR3 covers 14 residues. CDR3 amino acids: CASRHREMNTEAFF.

This sequence joins TRBV9 and TRBJ2-3; checking the TCRdb D call of TRBD2 is not possible without DNA. From germline, CDR1 is SGDLS and CDR2 YYNGEE. The CDR3 totals 16 residues. CDR3 residues: CASSAGLQSSTDTQYF.

This chain links TRBV27 with TRBJ2-5. The CDR3 is 13 amino acids. CDR1 is MNHEY and CDR2 is SMNVEV in the germline V gene (reference sequence). CDR3 region: CASSQTNQETQYF.

The chain links TRBV18 to TRBJ1-4; TCRdb lists TRBD1, though no DNA is available to test this call. CDR1 is KGHSH, CDR2 LQKENI, per germline. This CDR3 is 15 amino acids long. The CDR3 reads CASSPEGQGVEKLFF.

J is TRBJ2-7 and V is TRBV19. This CDR3 has 14 amino acids. Germline V gene lookup returns CDR1 LNHDA and CDR2 SQIVND (reference sequence). CDR3 residues: CASSSVLSSYEQYF.